This T cell receptor beta chain was retrieved from a study of blood T cell repertoires in COVID-19. Looking at the study overall: Samples of COVID-19 (acute and convalescent) were obtained from the United States, Italy and Spain. PBMCs, B-cell-depleted T cells, or T cells provided the cDNA or gDNA that made up the material.

The CDR3 is 16 amino acids. The V gene's germline CDR1 is SGHKS and CDR2 YYEKEE (reference sequence). As concerns this clone: This may be a read error: a much more frequent sequence differs by one nucleotide. Other DNA sequences of this sample code for an identical CDR3.

Per the study methods: Amplified reference gene primers provided the basis for estimating nucleated cell counts. Method: immunoSEQ multiplex PCR; TCRdb's copy keeps in-frame clones and lacks some. The V and J calls and the clone size are those of that table, but D and trimming were determined from the DNA. The data show around 84,000 clones, with roughly 78% seen just once and just over 35% held by the top ten. This sequence joins TRBV5-5 and TRBJ2-3; 9 bases map to TRBD2. What was sequenced was peripheral blood. The TCR sequence derives from a man aged 55 to 69 with COVID-19, enrolled during active disease. Here the CDR3 DNA reads TGTCCCCGCAGCTGGGGAGGGGGCGGGAGGGCCCTCCCTGGGTATTTT. Amino acids: CPRSWGGGGRALPGYF.